This entry lists 6 T cell receptor beta chains sequenced from one sample in a study of blood T cell repertoires in COVID-19. The repertoire was sequenced with immunoSEQ multiplex PCR; TCRdb's copy has only in-frame clones and lacks some. This sample has approximately 240,000 clones, with 75% to 85% found just once. The sequencing input was peripheral blood. The receptors were gathered from a human donor in a cohort sampled during active COVID-19.

This chain connects TRBV25-1 to TRBJ2-7; D possibly corresponds to TRBD2 (5 bases). CDR3 length: 12 residues. CDR1 and CDR2 (germline): MGHDK, SYGVNS. The V and J ends lost 2 bases and 9 bases respectively, with 11 bases between them. CDR3 nucleotides: TGTGCCAGCAGTGAAGGAATGGGAGTGCAGTACTTC. Translated, it gives CASSEGMGVQYF.

V gene TRBV9 combines with J gene TRBJ1-4; TRBD1 agrees at 9 bases. Germline assignment: CDR1 SGDLS and CDR2 YYNGEE. The ends lost 3 bases at V and 6 bases at J; junction bases unmatched: 6. The CDR3 extends over 15 amino acids. The CDR3, as DNA: TGTGCCAGCAGCGCTTCACAGGGGGCGTATGAAAAACTGTTTTTT. As protein: CASSASQGAYEKLFF.

The CDR3 DNA reads TGTGCCAGCAGCTTGGATGACACTTATCAGCCCCAGCATTTT. Its protein product is CASSLDDTYQPQHF. The chain uses TRBV11-2 and TRBJ1-5; no definite D call. The CDR3 totals 14 residues. The ends were cut back, 3 bases at V and 5 bases at J, with 11 bases in the middle. CDR1 and CDR2 (germline): SGHAT, FQNNGV.

The chain couples TRBV28 to TRBJ2-3; tentatively, D is TRBD1 (5 bases). The V gene's germline CDR1 is MDHEN and CDR2 SYDVKM. CDR3 length equals 13 residues. V lost 8 bases and J 2 bases, leaving 11 bases between the germline ends. In DNA form, the CDR3 reads TGTGCCAGCGGGGCAGCTAACACAGATACGCAGTATTTT. Amino acid sequence: CASGAANTDTQYF.

The chain employs TRBV6-5 and TRBJ1-1; possible D gene TRBD1, 6 bases. Germline CDR1 and CDR2: MNHEY and SVGAGI. This CDR3 region has 15 residues. The V gene lost 3 bases and the J gene lost 4 bases, with 15 bases spanning the gap. CDR3 in DNA: TGTGCCAGCAGTTATCTTCCCCAGGGGCGCACTGAAGCTTTCTTT. It translates to CASSYLPQGRTEAFF.

This clone was seen a single time. The chain links TRBV10-3 to TRBJ2-7; D is perhaps TRBD1 (6 bases). The CDR3 contains 13 residues. Germline V gene lookup returns CDR1 ENHRY and CDR2 SYGVKD. V was trimmed by 10 bases and J by 4 bases, leaving 17 bases between them. CDR3 sequence (DNA): TGTGCCACTCGGGACACAACTATTTACGAGCAGTACTTC. Translation: CATRDTTIYEQYF.